These 19 T cell receptor beta chains share one sample of origin, sequenced in a study of control samples from healthy donors and cancer patients (TCRdb year 2020). Library construction relied on the immunoSEQ multiplex PCR assay. TCRdb carries this immuneACCESS record with in-frame sequences only. Its versions omit some clonotypes, under half of them owing to an unresolved V gene in the studies checked, with the rest unexplained. The sample has approximately 100,000 clones on record, approximately 92% of them singletons. The ten largest make up approximately 3% of the sample. The sample was blood. These receptors all stem from a human donor in good health. The donor label of this sample is uncertain.

This clone was picked up one time. The genes are TRBV9 and TRBJ1-4; the D is unclear. V dropped 4 bases and J dropped 3 bases, with 10 bases sitting between them. Germline V CDR1 and CDR2: SGDLS, YYNGEE. The CDR3 has 14 amino acids. CDR3 bases: TGTGCCAGCAGCCGAGGCAGCCCTAATGAAAAACTGTTTTTT. Amino acid sequence: CASSRGSPNEKLFF.

The chain couples TRBV5-1 to TRBJ2-1, with 13 bases fitting TRBD2. Per the germline V gene, CDR1 is SGHRS and CDR2 is YFSETQ. The CDR3 totals 15 residues. Trimming cost V 7 bases and J 3 bases; bases outside gene matches: 4. This chain's CDR3 is CASAGTSGVYNEQFF. The CDR3 DNA is TGCGCCAGCGCTGGGACTAGCGGGGTCTACAATGAGCAGTTCTTC.

The chain employs TRBV7-2 and TRBJ2-7; 7 nucleotides match TRBD2. V shed 1 base, J shed 3 bases, and the junction held 6 bases outside the gene matches. Germline loops: CDR1 SGHTA, CDR2 FQGNSA. CDR3 length: 15 amino acids. The CDR3 bases are TGTGCCAGCAGCTTAGACGGCGGGGGAGTCTACGAGCAGTACGTC. It specifies CASSLDGGGVYEQYV.

The rearrangement uses TRBV24-1 and TRBJ1-2, with D possibly matching TRBD1 (6 bases). The CDR3 spans 15 residues. The germline CDR1 and CDR2 sequences are KGHDR and SFDVKD. V gave up 9 bases and J gave up 4 bases, with 20 bases separating them. CDR3 coding DNA: TGTGCCACCTTTCGCGAGGGGGTTCCCCGCTATGGCTACACCTTC. Translation: CATFREGVPRYGYTF.

The CDR3 DNA follows: TGTGCCAGCAGTTACCCACAAGGTTTGGTAGACCGCAATCAGCCCCAGCATTTT. Encoded protein: CASSYPQGLVDRNQPQHF. The V call is TRBV6-2 or TRBV6-3, the J call TRBJ1-5; D is undetermined. Germline lookup yields CDR1 MNHEY and CDR2 SVGEGT. Trimming cost V 2 bases and J 2 bases, with 19 bases left between them. The CDR3 has 18 amino acids.

This chain connects TRBV19 to TRBJ1-5, with D perhaps matching TRBD1 (5 bases). The CDR3 extends over 15 amino acids. Trimming left V 7 bases short and J 0 bases short, with 13 bases between. Germline values: CDR1 LNHDA, CDR2 SQIVND (reference sequence). For the CDR3, the DNA is TGTGCCAGTACCCTGGGGCGGTATAGCAATCAGCCCCAGCATTTT. It translates to CASTLGRYSNQPQHF.

This clone is a singleton in its sample. The chain recombines TRBV9 with TRBJ1-1; unclear D gene. V lost 1 base and J lost 1, with 11 bases in between. The CDR3 totals 15 residues. CDR1 is SGDLS and CDR2 is YYNGEE in the germline V gene. Written as DNA, the CDR3 is TGTGCCAGCAGCGTACGAGATACAAAGAACACTGAAGCTTTCTTT. It specifies CASSVRDTKNTEAFF.

The genes are TRBV29-1 and TRBJ1-2; no firm D call. The V end was cut by 4 bases, the J end by 5 bases, with 17 bases between. The germline V gene has CDR1 SQVTM and CDR2 ANQGSEA. CDR3 length equals 14 residues. The CDR3 nucleotides are TGCAGCGTTGCCGGAGCCCTCGGAACATATGGCTACACCTTC. Translation gives CSVAGALGTYGYTF.

The count of this clone is one. The chain has TRBV24-1 and TRBJ2-1; perhaps TRBD1 as D (6 bases). Trimming removed 4 bases at V and 0 bases at J, with 15 bases between. CDR3 length equals 17 residues. Germline assignment: CDR1 KGHDR and CDR2 SFDVKD. The CDR3 is CATSDTGHSSSYNEQFF. The CDR3 DNA reads as TGTGCCACCAGTGACACGGGACACAGTTCCTCCTACAATGAGCAGTTCTTC.

This clone was counted between two and nine times. The CDR3 nucleotides are TGTGCCAGCAGTTTAGTGGCCTCAGATACGCAGTATTTT. It codes for CASSLVASDTQYF. This chain joins TRBV12-3 or TRBV12-4 and TRBJ2-3, with D uncertain. V lost 1 base and J 4 bases, leaving 6 bases between the germline ends. The CDR3 contains 13 residues.

This chain connects TRBV18 to TRBJ2-2, with 7 nucleotides matching TRBD1. V trimming: 6 bases; J trimming: 0 bases; junction bases outside the gene matches: 7. This CDR3 contains 16 residues. The germline gives CDR1 KGHSH, CDR2 LQKENI. The CDR3 region has the DNA TGTGCCAGCTCCCCGACAGGGTTCGCGAACACCGGGGAGCTGTTTTTT. Translating gives CASSPTGFANTGELFF.

In nucleotides, the CDR3 is TGTGCCAGCCCACGAGAGCGGCACATAAATCTCGGATACAATGAGCAGTTCTTC. Its translation: CASPRERHINLGYNEQFF. This chain links TRBV11-2 with TRBJ2-1; D is possibly TRBD2 (5 bases). CDR1 is SGHAT, CDR2 FQNNGV, per germline. Deletions cut 8 bases from V and 4 bases from J, with 27 bases between. The CDR3 sequence is 18 residues long.

The genes are TRBV29-1 and TRBJ1-1, with D hard to call. V was cut by 3 bases and J by 1 base, with 9 bases left in between. The germline gives CDR1 SQVTM, CDR2 ANQGSEA. This CDR3 has 13 amino acids. CDR3 residues: CSVEIGGNTEAFF. CDR3 nucleotide sequence: TGCAGCGTTGAGATAGGAGGGAACACTGAAGCTTTCTTT. Looking up the rest from reference TRBV29-1 and TRBJ1-1 gives the full variable domain: SAVISQKPSRDICQRGTSLTIQCQVDSQVTMMFWYRQQPGQSLTLIATANQGSEATYESGFVIDKFPISRPNLTFSTLTVSNMSPEDSSIYLCSVEIGGNTEAFFGQGTRLTVV.

This chain joins TRBV18 and TRBJ1-4, with 9 bases matching TRBD1. The V gene's germline CDR1 is KGHSH and CDR2 LQKENI. V was clipped by 2 bases and J by 4 bases; unmatched bases: 2. This CDR3 spans 15 amino acids. The CDR3 DNA reads as TGTGCCAGCTCACCAGACAGGGGGAATAATGAAAAACTGTTTTTT. It encodes CASSPDRGNNEKLFF.

This chain links TRBV21-1 with TRBJ1-1. TRBV21-1 is termed a pseudogene. The CDR3 sequence is 14 residues long. CDR3 DNA: TGTGCCAGCAGCGGGGAGGTCCGGATAACTGAAGCTTTCTTT. Translated, it gives CASSGEVRITEAFF.

The chain links TRBV6-2 or TRBV6-3 to TRBJ2-5; a weak D match, TRBD2 (6 bases). CDR1 and CDR2 (germline): MNHEY, SVGEGT. The CDR3 runs 14 residues. Trimming removed 2 bases at V and 1 base at J, with 8 bases between. The CDR3 is CASSYGGVQETQYF. In DNA form, the CDR3 reads TGTGCCAGCAGTTACGGCGGGGTCCAAGAGACCCAGTACTTC.

This chain links TRBV19 with TRBJ2-3; 14 positions match TRBD2. CDR3 length: 17 residues. V lost 5 bases, J lost 3 bases, and 7 bases stayed unmatched. Germline CDR1 is LNHDA and CDR2 is SQIVND (reference sequence). The CDR3 region is CASSSRLAGGRTDTQYF. CDR3 bases: TGTGCCAGTAGTTCGAGACTAGCGGGGGGGCGAACAGATACGCAGTATTTT.

This rearrangement joins TRBV2 to TRBJ1-3; D uncertain. The V gene's germline CDR1 is SNHLY and CDR2 FYNNEI. The CDR3 runs 16 residues. The V and J ends lost 0 bases and 0 bases respectively, with 9 bases between them. The CDR3: CASSEARRDSGNTIYF. CDR3 nucleotide sequence: TGTGCCAGCAGTGAAGCGCGAAGGGACTCTGGAAACACCATATATTTT.

The chain has TRBV6-2 or TRBV6-3 and TRBJ1-2, with D unresolved. The CDR3 covers 12 residues. Germline CDR1 is MNHEY and CDR2 is SVGEGT. V dropped 2 bases and J dropped 3 bases, with 4 bases sitting between them. CDR3 amino acids: CASSYPDYGYTF. The CDR3 nucleotides are TGTGCCAGCAGTTACCCGGACTATGGCTACACCTTC.